The next 9 T cell receptor beta chains were all read from a single sample in a study of cytomegalovirus exposure and HLA in healthy donors. The PCR had 60 Vbeta and 13 Jbeta primers. The table came from immunoSEQ multiplex PCR; TCRdb's copy has only in-frame clones and leaves some out. The profile shows 150,000 to 250,000 clones, around three quarters of them singletons. Sequenced material: PBMCs. The receptors here all came from a woman aged 25 to 39 in good health and CMV-seropositive.

This rearrangement joins TRBV7-8 to TRBJ2-7, with TRBD1 as a possible D gene (6 bases). V lost 5 bases to trimming and J lost 0 bases, with 14 bases between them. The germline gives CDR1 SGHVS, CDR2 FQNEAQ. The CDR3 covers 15 residues. CDR3 sequence: CASSRFQGSSYEQYF. The CDR3 DNA sequence: TGTGCCAGCAGCCGATTCCAGGGGAGCTCCTACGAGCAGTACTTC.

The chain uses TRBV6-5 and TRBJ2-1, with TRBD2 matching 11 bases. The CDR3 contains 15 residues. CDR1 is MNHEY and CDR2 is SVGAGI in the germline V gene. The ends lost 5 bases at V and 8 bases at J; junction bases unmatched: 8. The CDR3 is CASSLGLAASYEQFF. The CDR3 nucleotides read TGTGCCAGCAGTCTGGGACTAGCGGCGTCGTATGAGCAGTTCTTC.

V and J are TRBV4-1 and TRBJ2-1; TRBD2 aligns across 12 bases. Germline assignment: CDR1 MGHRA and CDR2 YSYEKL. The junction had 5 bases not matched to a gene; V was cut back by 4 bases and J by 1 base. The CDR3 extends over 17 amino acids. The CDR3 nucleotides read TGCGCCAGCAGCCGAGCTAGCGGGAGGGCTTCCTACAATGAGCAGTTCTTC. This encodes CASSRASGRASYNEQFF.

This chain joins TRBV5-1 and TRBJ2-3; a possible D gene is TRBD2 (5 bases). The germline V gene has CDR1 SGHRS and CDR2 YFSETQ. Trimming stripped 4 bases from V and 1 base from J, with 28 bases between. CDR3 size: 20 residues. In DNA, the CDR3 is TGCGCCAGCAGCGGAAGCAGACCCCTCCTCTGGGCGGGTCGCACAGATACGCAGTATTTT. As protein: CASSGSRPLLWAGRTDTQYF.

The chain joins TRBV11-3 to TRBJ2-6; 10 bases fit TRBD2. Germline V gene data show CDR1 as SGHNT and CDR2 as YENEEA. This CDR3 is 18 amino acids long. Losses at the gene ends were 5 bases for V and 0 bases for J; bases not matched to a gene: 7. As DNA, the CDR3 is TGTGCCAGCAGCATCACTAGCGGGAATCCCTCTGGGGCCAACGTCCTGACTTTC. This codes for CASSITSGNPSGANVLTF. Complete variable domain (other parts from reference TRBV11-3 and TRBJ2-6): EAGVVQSPRYKIIEKKQPVAFWCNPISGHNTLYWYLQNLGQGPELLIRYENEEAVDDSQLPKDRFSAERLKGVDSTLKIQPAELGDSAVYLCASSITSGNPSGANVLTFGAGSRLTVL.

This clone was seen a few times. V and J are TRBV5-1 and TRBJ1-1, with no clear D. Trimming took 6 bases from V and 5 from J, leaving 26 bases between them. Germline lookup yields CDR1 SGHRS and CDR2 YFSETQ. This CDR3 is 17 amino acids long. CDR3 nucleotide sequence: TGCGCCAGCAATGGACCCGTTGCGGGGTCCCCGGGGACTGAAGCTTTCTTT. Translation: CASNGPVAGSPGTEAFF.

The V call is TRBV5-1, the J call TRBJ2-5; D may be TRBD1 (7 bases). Germline assignment: CDR1 SGHRS and CDR2 YFSETQ. This CDR3 is built from 15 residues. V lost 4 bases, J lost 4 bases, and 17 bases lay in between. CDR3 loop: CASSSGPQGGETQYF. As DNA, the CDR3 is TGCGCCAGCAGCAGCGGGCCCCAGGGGGGAGAGACCCAGTACTTC.

V and J are TRBV11-2 and TRBJ2-7; TRBD2 matches 10 bases. CDR3 size: 17 residues. Germline lookup yields CDR1 SGHAT and CDR2 FQNNGV. The trim removed 4 bases at V and 0 bases at J, leaving 9 bases unmatched. In DNA form, the CDR3 reads TGTGCCAGCAGCTCTAGAGGGACTAGCGTGAGCTCCTACGAGCAGTACTTC. Protein sequence: CASSSRGTSVSSYEQYF.

The genes are TRBV15 and TRBJ1-6; no clear D. V lost 1 base, J lost 14 bases, and 12 bases lay in between. CDR1 is LNHNV, CDR2 YYDKDF, per germline (reference sequence). The CDR3 runs to 13 residues. CDR3 sequence: CATSRVRFISLHF. The CDR3 DNA is TGTGCCACCAGCAGAGTCAGGTTCATATCCCTCCACTTT.